This T cell receptor beta chain comes out of a study of regulatory T cells in long-lasting Graves disease. Overall study results and limits: Lower TCR diversity characterized persistent Graves' patients relative to newly diagnosed patients.

Time point denoted: newly diagnosed GD, antithyroid drugs for less than 3 months. PBMC RNA served as the TCR library source. For this clonotype: Its antigen is not identified.

Trimming took off 8 bases at V and 5 bases at J, with 13 bases between the two ends. This CDR3 is built from 13 residues. Looked up from germline, CDR1 is LNHDA and CDR2 is SQIVND (reference sequence). Sequencing libraries for TCR beta were prepared with iRepertoire HTBI primers and Arm-PCR of CDR3 regions. TCRdb called the multiplex PCR reads again in MiXCR, with one record for every CDR3 protein. Altogether about 450,000 distinct CDR3 sequences are present, approximately 14% being singletons, with the ten largest covering roughly 18%. This sample also appeared in a second study, on T cells in Graves' hyperthyroidism and ophthalmopathy. That paper states: Thyroid ultrasound, orbital computed tomography, clinical symptoms, and serum thyroxine and TRAb underpinned diagnoses.

This sequence was found in a woman aged 45-65 years with Graves disease. Source: peripheral blood mononuclear cells (PBMCs), taken at new diagnosis, from a patient treated with antithyroid drugs. V gene TRBV19 combines with J gene TRBJ1-5; D perhaps matches TRBD1 (6 bases). CDR3 region: CASSQGIHQPQHF. The CDR3 bases are TGTGCCAGTTCCCAGGGGATCCATCAGCCCCAGCATTTT. Full variable domain (missing parts from reference TRBV19 and TRBJ1-5): DGGITQSPKYLFRKEGQNVTLSCEQNLNHDAMYWYRQDPGQGLRLIYYSQIVNDFQKGDIAEGYSVSREKKESFPLTVTSAQKNPTAFYLCASSQGIHQPQHFGDGTRLSIL.